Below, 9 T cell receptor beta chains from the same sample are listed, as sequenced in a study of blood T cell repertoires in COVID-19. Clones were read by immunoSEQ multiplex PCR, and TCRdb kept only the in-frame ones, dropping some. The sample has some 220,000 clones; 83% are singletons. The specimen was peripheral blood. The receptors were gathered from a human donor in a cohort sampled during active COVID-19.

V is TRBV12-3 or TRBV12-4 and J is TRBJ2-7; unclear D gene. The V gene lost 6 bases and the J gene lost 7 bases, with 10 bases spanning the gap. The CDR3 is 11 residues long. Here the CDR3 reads CASRLVEEQYF. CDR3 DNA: TGTGCCAGCAGACTCGTGGAGGAGCAGTACTTC.

The CDR3 loop is CASSLAVAGGSQETQYF. The CDR3 bases are TGCGCCAGCAGCTTGGCCGTCGCGGGAGGGAGTCAAGAGACCCAGTACTTC. The rearrangement joins TRBV5-1 to TRBJ2-5; TRBD2 aligns across 9 bases. This CDR3 contains 17 residues. J gave up 2 bases and V 0 bases, and 8 bases lay outside the gene matches. Per the germline V gene, CDR1 is SGHRS and CDR2 is YFSETQ.

CDR3 bases: TGTGCCAGCAGTGATTTTGGGACAGAAAACATTCAGTACTTC. Protein: CASSDFGTENIQYF. The chain recombines TRBV25-1 with TRBJ2-4; 7 bases are a match to TRBD1. V lost 3 bases, J lost 5 bases, and 4 bases stayed unmatched. This CDR3 region has 14 residues. The germline V gene has CDR1 MGHDK and CDR2 SYGVNS.

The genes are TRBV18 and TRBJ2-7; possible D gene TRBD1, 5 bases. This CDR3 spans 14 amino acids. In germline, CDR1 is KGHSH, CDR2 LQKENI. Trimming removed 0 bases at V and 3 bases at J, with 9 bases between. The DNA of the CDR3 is TGTGCCAGCTCACCACCAACAGGCCACTACGAGCAGTACTTC. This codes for CASSPPTGHYEQYF.

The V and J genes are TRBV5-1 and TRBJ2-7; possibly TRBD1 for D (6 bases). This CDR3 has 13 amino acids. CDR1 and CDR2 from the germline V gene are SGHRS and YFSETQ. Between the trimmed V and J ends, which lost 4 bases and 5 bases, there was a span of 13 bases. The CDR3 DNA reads TGCGCCAGCAGCGCATTACAGGGTAACGAGCAGTACTTC. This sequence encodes CASSALQGNEQYF.

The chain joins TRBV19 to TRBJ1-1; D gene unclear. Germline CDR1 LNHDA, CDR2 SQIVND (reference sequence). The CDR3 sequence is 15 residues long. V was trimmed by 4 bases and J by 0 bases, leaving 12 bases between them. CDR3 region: CASSSILGMNTEAFF. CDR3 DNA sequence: TGTGCCAGTAGTAGCATCCTAGGCATGAACACTGAAGCTTTCTTT.

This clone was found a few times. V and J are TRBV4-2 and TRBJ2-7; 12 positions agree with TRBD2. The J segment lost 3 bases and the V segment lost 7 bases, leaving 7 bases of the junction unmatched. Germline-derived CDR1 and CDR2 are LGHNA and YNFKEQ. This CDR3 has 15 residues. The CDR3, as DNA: TGTGCCAGCAAGACTAGCGGGGGAGAATACTACGAGCAGTACTTC. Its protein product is CASKTSGGEYYEQYF.

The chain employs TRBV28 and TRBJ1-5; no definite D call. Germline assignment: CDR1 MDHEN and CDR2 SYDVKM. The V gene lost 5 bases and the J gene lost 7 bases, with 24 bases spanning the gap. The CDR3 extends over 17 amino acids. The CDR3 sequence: CASSPPGRSAGNQPQHF. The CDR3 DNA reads TGTGCCAGCAGTCCCCCGGGTCGGTCAGCGGGGAACCAGCCCCAGCATTTT.

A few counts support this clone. Here the CDR3 DNA reads TGTGCCAGCAGTTTAGCGAGCACAGATACGCAGTATTTT. This translates into CASSLASTDTQYF. The gene calls are TRBV27 and TRBJ2-3; no clear D gene. From germline, CDR1 is MNHEY and CDR2 SMNVEV (reference sequence). Trimming cost V 2 bases and J 0 bases, with 3 bases left between them. The CDR3 is 13 residues long.